The 31 T cell receptor beta chains below were found in one sample sequenced in a study of blood T cells in healthy people across ages. Combining a sample-barcoded 5' primer with a J-beta primer mix, a second PCR ran for 7 to 11 cycles. TCRdb called the 5' RACE reads again in MiXCR, with one record for every CDR3 protein. The sample includes 700,000 to 900,000 distinct CDR3 sequences, 53% of them seen just once. Sample: blood. The receptors come from a man aged 80 or over in good health.

The rearrangement links TRBV6-1 to TRBJ2-3, with unresolved D. The CDR3 runs to 11 residues. The germline gives CDR1 MNHNS, CDR2 SASEGT. V dropped 4 bases and J dropped 14 bases, with 13 bases sitting between them. The CDR3 nucleotides read TGTGCCAGCAGTGGAGCCAGATACGCGTATTTT. Translating it yields CASSGARYAYF.

The V gene is TRBV29-1, the J gene TRBJ2-5, with 10 bases identical to TRBD1. The CDR3 sequence is 15 residues long. The V gene end was trimmed by 4 bases and the J gene end by 1 base; junction bases not matched to a gene: 6. Germline CDR1 SQVTM, CDR2 ANQGSEA. The CDR3 reads CSVALTGGLQETQYF. The CDR3 region has the DNA TGCAGCGTTGCCTTGACAGGGGGCCTCCAAGAGACCCAGTACTTC.

The chain recombines TRBV11-2 with TRBJ2-1, with D hard to call. Germline V lookup: CDR1 SGHAT, CDR2 FQNNGV. The CDR3 loop spans 12 amino acids. V lost 0 bases to trimming and J lost 9 bases, with 6 bases between them. The CDR3 DNA follows: TGTGCCAGCAGCTTAGATATCCGTGAGCAGTTCTTC. This sequence encodes CASSLDIREQFF.

The V gene is TRBV4-2, the J gene TRBJ2-7; D is undetermined. This CDR3 spans 15 amino acids. Germline-derived CDR1 and CDR2 are LGHNA and YNFKEQ. Trimming left V 1 base short and J 0 bases short, with 10 bases between. The chain's CDR3 is CASSQVASDSYEQYF. CDR3 DNA: TGTGCCAGCAGCCAAGTTGCCTCCGACTCCTACGAGCAGTACTTC.

The V gene is TRBV12-3 or TRBV12-4, the J gene TRBJ1-1, with a possible D match to TRBD1 (6 bases). V was pared by 9 bases and J by 6 bases, with 20 bases between. The CDR3 runs to 14 residues. The CDR3 nucleotides read TGTGCCAGTGAAACAGGGCACGAGTCCGCTGAAGCTTTCTTT. As protein: CASETGHESAEAFF.

This clonotype was observed a few times. The chain has TRBV6-1 and TRBJ1-2; TRBD1 matches at 8 bases. Trimming at V came to 3 bases and at J to 4 bases, leaving 7 bases not matched to a gene. This CDR3 region has 15 residues. Germline CDR1 MNHNS, CDR2 SASEGT. The CDR3 is CASSDPRGRAYGYTF. Here the CDR3 DNA reads TGTGCCAGCAGTGACCCCAGGGGGCGCGCCTATGGCTACACCTTC.

This sequence joins TRBV7-6 and TRBJ2-1; 7 nucleotides align to TRBD2. Germline assignment: CDR1 SGHVS and CDR2 FNYEAQ. J lost 2 bases, V lost 3 bases, and 4 bases had no gene match. The CDR3 contains 15 residues. The CDR3 loop reads CASSFWEGAYNEQFF. The CDR3 DNA sequence: TGTGCCAGCAGCTTTTGGGAGGGAGCCTACAATGAGCAGTTCTTC.

This clonotype was counted many times. An end of the junction differs from the germline gene, which may be a read error. The chain joins TRBV5-1 to TRBJ2-7; maybe TRBD2 (5 bases). CDR1 is SGHRS, CDR2 YFSETQ, per germline. There are 12 residues in the CDR3. The CDR3 DNA reads TGTGCCAGCAGCTTAGAGGGTTACGAGCAGTACTTC. Translating it yields CASSLEGYEQYF.

This clonotype appeared a few times. This chain connects TRBV7-9 to TRBJ2-1; no firm D call. The V gene's germline CDR1 is SEHNR and CDR2 FQNEAQ (reference sequence). V was shortened by 4 bases and J by 7 bases, with 8 bases between the two germline ends. The CDR3 consists of 12 residues. The CDR3 coding sequence is TGTGCCAGCAGCTACGGAGAGAATGAGCAGTTCTTC. Protein: CASSYGENEQFF.

The V call is TRBV3-1, the J call TRBJ2-5, with 8 bases identical to TRBD2. V was pared by 3 bases and J by 11 bases, with 14 bases of the junction left unmatched. Germline V CDR1 and CDR2: LGHDT, YNNKEL (reference sequence). The CDR3 consists of 15 residues. Here the CDR3 reads CASSQGPSGLGEQYF. The CDR3 DNA reads as TGTGCCAGCAGCCAGGGACCTAGCGGGCTTGGGGAGCAGTACTTC.

The chain combines TRBV7-6 with TRBJ2-3, with D possibly TRBD2 on 6 matching bases. This CDR3 has 17 amino acids. V was shortened by 5 bases and J by 14 bases, with 32 bases between the two germline ends. Germline CDR1 reads SGHVS; CDR2 reads FNYEAQ. The CDR3 DNA reads as TGTGCCAGCAGCGCAAGGGCTGGGCTAGCGAGCGACAGATACGCGTATTTT. Amino acids: CASSARAGLASDRYAYF. The full variable domain, rest sourced from reference TRBV7-6 and TRBJ2-3, is GAGVSQSPRYKVTKRGQDVALRCDPISGHVSLYWYRQALGQGPEFLTYFNYEAQQDKSGLPNDRFSAERPEGSISTLTIQRTEQRDSAMYRCASSARAGLASDRYAYFGPGTRLTVL.

The CDR3 coding sequence is TGTGCCAGCAGCTTAGGGTCCCCTCCTAGCATTCAGTACTTC. Residues: CASSLGSPPSIQYF. This chain links TRBV7-2 with TRBJ2-4; D call uncertain. This CDR3 has 14 residues. Between the trimmed V and J ends, which lost 1 base and 9 bases, there was a span of 13 bases. The germline gives CDR1 SGHTA, CDR2 FQGNSA. The variable domain in full, completed from reference TRBV7-2 and TRBJ2-4, reads GAGVSQSPSNKVTEKGKDVELRCDPISGHTALYWYRQSLGQGLEFLIYFQGNSAPDKSGLPSDRFSAERTGGSVSTLTIQRTQQEDSAVYLCASSLGSPPSIQYFGAGTRLSVL.

Turning to this clonotype: A single base separates this from a much larger clone, so it may be a read error. The rearrangement uses TRBV2 and TRBJ2-2, with 10 bases that match TRBD2. Per the germline V gene, CDR1 is SNHLY and CDR2 is FYNNEI. There are 14 residues in the CDR3. DNA for the CDR3: TGTGCCACTACTAGCGGGAAGAACGCCGGGGAGCTGTTTTTT. Its protein is CATTSGKNAGELFF. Variable domain in full (rest from reference TRBV2 and TRBJ2-2): EPEVTQTPSHQVTQMGQEVILRCVPISNHLYFYWYRQILGQKVEFLVSFYNNEISEKSEIFDDQFSVERPDGSNFTLKIRSTKLEDSAMYFCATTSGKNAGELFFGEGSRLTVL.

The chain carries TRBV7-2 and TRBJ2-7; 13 bases agree with TRBD2. The J call may be in error: the DNA end matches TRBJ2-5 better. The length of the CDR3 is 17 residues. Germline V gives CDR1 SGHTA, CDR2 FQGNSA. The CDR3 spells CASSSPTSGRRTGTQYF. CDR3 DNA: TGTGCCAGCAGCTCCCCGACTAGCGGGAGGCGAACCGGGACCCAGTACTTC.

This clonotype was seen at least ten times. The chain employs TRBV27 and TRBJ2-3; 7 bases line up with TRBD2. The CDR3 sequence is 14 residues long. Germline trimming cut 8 bases from V and 2 bases from J; bases unmatched to any gene: 7. Germline V gene sequence: CDR1 MNHEY, CDR2 SMNVEV (reference sequence). As DNA, the CDR3 is TGTGCCAGCGGGGCTAGCGGAACCACAGATACGCAGTATTTT. Encoded protein: CASGASGTTDTQYF.

This clonotype was detected a few times. The chain employs TRBV4-1 and TRBJ2-7; 7 nucleotides line up with TRBD1. CDR1 is MGHRA and CDR2 is YSYEKL in the germline V gene. Germline trimming cut 3 bases from V and 3 bases from J; bases unmatched to any gene: 8. This CDR3 has 15 residues. The CDR3 loop is CASSQGTVDYYEQYF. The DNA of the CDR3 is TGCGCCAGCAGCCAGGGGACAGTTGACTACTACGAGCAGTACTTC.

This clonotype was counted a few times. V usage is TRBV14 and J usage is TRBJ2-1, with D hard to call. Trimming took 2 bases from V and 4 from J, leaving 12 bases between them. CDR1 and CDR2 (germline): SGHDN, FVKESK. There are 15 residues in the CDR3. CDR3 nucleotides: TGTGCCAGCAGCCAATCCACCCAGAAGTACAATGAGCAGTTCTTC. Translation: CASSQSTQKYNEQFF.

V gene TRBV20-1 combines with J gene TRBJ1-1; 8 bases are shared with TRBD1. Trimming took 4 bases from V and 1 from J; bases not matched to a gene: 2. The germline CDR1 and CDR2 sequences are DFQATT and SNEGSKA (reference sequence). The CDR3 is 13 residues long. CDR3 bases: TGCAGTGCTACAGACAGGGGGAACACTGAAGCTTTCTTT. Translation: CSATDRGNTEAFF.

The CDR3 bases are TGTGCCAGCAGCGCTAGCGGTGTTTCCGAGCAGTACTTC. Translation: CASSASGVSEQYF. The chain is built from TRBV2 and TRBJ2-7; 7 positions agree with TRBD2. CDR1 is SNHLY, CDR2 FYNNEI, per germline. Trimming removed 6 bases from V and 6 bases from J; junction bases left unmatched: 8. The CDR3 has 13 amino acids.

The chain links TRBV20-1 to TRBJ2-5; 7 bases fit TRBD2. V shed 1 base and J 11 bases; nucleotides not matched to a gene: 7. Germline CDR1 is DFQATT and CDR2 is SNEGSKA (reference sequence). The CDR3 contains 12 residues. The CDR3 loop reads CSARVTAREQYF. CDR3 DNA sequence: TGCAGTGCTAGAGTTACCGCGCGGGAGCAGTACTTC.

A few counts support this clonotype. The J gene is TRBJ2-1, the V gene TRBV12-3 or TRBV12-4; 14 positions match TRBD2. This CDR3 is built from 18 residues. J was trimmed by 9 bases and V by 6 bases; bases with no gene match: 16. CDR3 residues: CASRPTPGTSGSMREQFF. The CDR3 nucleotides read TGTGCCAGCAGACCCACCCCTGGGACTAGCGGGAGCATGCGTGAGCAGTTCTTC.

The genes are TRBV9 and TRBJ1-2, with 7 bases fitting TRBD1. There are 15 residues in the CDR3. Germline V gene data show CDR1 as SGDLS and CDR2 as YYNGEE. The ends lost 3 bases at V and 7 bases at J; junction bases unmatched: 12. For the CDR3, the DNA is TGTGCCAGCAGCGCCCGACAGGGATCGGGGGTTGGCTACACCTTC. Translation gives CASSARQGSGVGYTF.

This clonotype occurred many times. The chain is built from TRBV27 and TRBJ1-2; D is ambiguous. V was pared by 5 bases and J by 1 base, with 5 bases between. Germline assignment: CDR1 MNHEY and CDR2 SMNVEV (reference sequence). The CDR3 is 12 amino acids. DNA for the CDR3: TGTGCCAGCAGTCCAAATAACTATGGCTACACCTTC. Its protein product is CASSPNNYGYTF.

This chain connects TRBV7-3 to TRBJ2-1; 9 nucleotides agree with TRBD2. CDR3 length equals 15 residues. The germline V gene has CDR1 SGHTA and CDR2 FQGTGA. The V and J ends lost 6 bases and 3 bases, in that order; junction bases with no gene match: 6. The CDR3 coding sequence is TGTGCCAGCAGTCTTAGCGGGAGCGTCTACAATGAGCAGTTCTTC. It specifies CASSLSGSVYNEQFF.

The table lists this clonotype with a few counts. The chain joins TRBV4-2 to TRBJ2-3; 9 nucleotides match TRBD2. Losses at the gene ends were 3 bases for V and 11 bases for J; bases not matched to a gene: 9. Germline V gene data show CDR1 as LGHNA and CDR2 as YNFKEQ. CDR3 size: 14 residues. The CDR3 coding sequence is TGTGCCAGCAGCCACCTCTTCGCGACTAGCGGGCAGTATTTT. Translated: CASSHLFATSGQYF.

This chain joins TRBV20-1 and TRBJ2-5, with TRBD1 identical over 10 bases. J gave up 4 bases and V 5 bases, and 4 bases lay outside the gene matches. Germline CDR1 reads DFQATT; CDR2 reads SNEGSKA (reference sequence). The CDR3 is made up of 13 amino acids. In DNA form, the CDR3 reads TGCAGTGCTGCTCGACAGGGGGCAGAGACCCAGTACTTC. Translation gives CSAARQGAETQYF.

To note about this clonotype: At one boundary the junction diverges from the germline segment, which might be a read error. The DNA for the CDR3 is TGTGCCGGCAGCTCTGAGGGGCAGGGGACCCAGTACTTC. It specifies CAGSSEGQGTQYF. The chain is built from TRBV11-2 and TRBJ2-5; D is perhaps TRBD1 or TRBD2 (5 bases each). Germline CDR1 and CDR2: SGHAT and FQNNGV. CDR3 length: 13 amino acids.

The chain links TRBV2 to TRBJ1-2; TRBD1 aligns across 8 bases. The J segment lost 4 bases and the V segment lost 4 bases, leaving 8 bases of the junction unmatched. This CDR3 is built from 15 residues. The germline gives CDR1 SNHLY, CDR2 FYNNEI. CDR3 sequence reads: CASSGQGTGIYGYTF. The CDR3 DNA is TGTGCCAGCAGTGGACAGGGGACGGGGATCTATGGCTACACCTTC.

This clonotype has more than one count but fewer than ten. The chain couples TRBV20-1 to TRBJ2-3, with a weak D call TRBD2 (5 bases). This CDR3 comprises 13 residues. The ends were cut back, 5 bases at V and 5 bases at J, with 14 bases in the middle. Germline V gene data show CDR1 as DFQATT and CDR2 as SNEGSKA (reference sequence). The CDR3 region is CSAFRGVGDTQYF. In DNA form, the CDR3 reads TGCAGTGCTTTTCGGGGAGTAGGAGATACGCAGTATTTT.

The J gene is TRBJ2-7, the V gene TRBV5-1, with TRBD1 matching over 9 bases. The ends lost 4 bases at V and 4 bases at J; junction bases unmatched: 9. Germline V gene lookup returns CDR1 SGHRS and CDR2 YFSETQ. This CDR3 spans 15 amino acids. The CDR3 DNA reads TGCGCCAGCAGCCGCGGCGGGACAGGGACTTACGAGCAGTACTTC. It translates to CASSRGGTGTYEQYF.

The chain couples TRBV5-1 to TRBJ2-7; TRBD1 matches 9 bases. The CDR3 sequence is 15 residues long. The trim removed 2 bases at V and 3 bases at J, leaving 6 bases unmatched. CDR1 is SGHRS and CDR2 is YFSETQ in the germline V gene. CDR3 amino acids: CASSFRTGASYEQYF. CDR3 DNA sequence: TGCGCCAGCAGCTTCAGGACAGGGGCCAGCTACGAGCAGTACTTC.